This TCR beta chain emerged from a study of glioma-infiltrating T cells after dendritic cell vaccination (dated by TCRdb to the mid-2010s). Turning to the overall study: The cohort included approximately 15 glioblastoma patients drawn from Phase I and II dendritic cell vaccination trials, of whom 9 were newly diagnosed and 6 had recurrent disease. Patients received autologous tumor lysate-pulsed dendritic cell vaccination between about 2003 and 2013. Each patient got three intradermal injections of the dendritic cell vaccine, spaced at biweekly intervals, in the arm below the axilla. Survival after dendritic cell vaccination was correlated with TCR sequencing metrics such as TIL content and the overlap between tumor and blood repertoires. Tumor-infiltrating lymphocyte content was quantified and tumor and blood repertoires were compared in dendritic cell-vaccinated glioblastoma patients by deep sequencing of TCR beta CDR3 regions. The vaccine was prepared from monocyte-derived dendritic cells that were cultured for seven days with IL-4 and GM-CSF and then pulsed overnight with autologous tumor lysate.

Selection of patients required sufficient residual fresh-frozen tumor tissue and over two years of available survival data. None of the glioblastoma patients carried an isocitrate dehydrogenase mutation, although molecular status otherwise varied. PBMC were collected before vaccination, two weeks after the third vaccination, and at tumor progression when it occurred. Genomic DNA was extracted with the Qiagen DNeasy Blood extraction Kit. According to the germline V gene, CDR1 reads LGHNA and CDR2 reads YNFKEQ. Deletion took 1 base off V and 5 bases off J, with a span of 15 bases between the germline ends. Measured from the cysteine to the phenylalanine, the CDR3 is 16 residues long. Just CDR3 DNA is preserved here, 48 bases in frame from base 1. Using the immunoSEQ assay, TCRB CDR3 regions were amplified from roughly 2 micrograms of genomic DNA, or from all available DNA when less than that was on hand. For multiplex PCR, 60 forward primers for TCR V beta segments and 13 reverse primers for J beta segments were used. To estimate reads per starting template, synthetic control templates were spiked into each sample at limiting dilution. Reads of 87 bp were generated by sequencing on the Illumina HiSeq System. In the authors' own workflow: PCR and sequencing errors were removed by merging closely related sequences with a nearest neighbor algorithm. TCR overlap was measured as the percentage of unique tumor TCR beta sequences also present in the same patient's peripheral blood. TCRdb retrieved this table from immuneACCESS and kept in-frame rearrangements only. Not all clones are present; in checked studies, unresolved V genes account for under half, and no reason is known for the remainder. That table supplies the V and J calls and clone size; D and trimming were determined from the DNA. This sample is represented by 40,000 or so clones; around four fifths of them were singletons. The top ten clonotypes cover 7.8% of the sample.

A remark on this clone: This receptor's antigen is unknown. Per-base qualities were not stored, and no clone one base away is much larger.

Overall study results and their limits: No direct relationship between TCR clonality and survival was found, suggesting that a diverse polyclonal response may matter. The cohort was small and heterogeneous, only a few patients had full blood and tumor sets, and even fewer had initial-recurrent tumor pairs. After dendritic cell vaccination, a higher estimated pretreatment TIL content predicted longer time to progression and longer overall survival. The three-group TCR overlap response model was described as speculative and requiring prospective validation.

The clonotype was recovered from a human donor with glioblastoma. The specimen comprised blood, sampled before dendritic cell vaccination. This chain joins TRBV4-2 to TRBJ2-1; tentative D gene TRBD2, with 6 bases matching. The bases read TGTGCCAGCAGCCAAGCCCAGCGGGTGAACAACAATGAGCAGTTCTTC. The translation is CASSQAQRVNNNEQFF.